The entry that follows covers one TCR beta chain sequence. This sample was taken from a study of OX40 agonist ivuxolimab in advanced cancers. Turning to the study itself: Each patient was given ivuxolimab into a vein every 2 weeks, at 0.01 to 10 mg/kg. Of mixed ages from about 23 to 79 and averaging approximately 60 years, the group was just under 85% male.

The protocol was immunoSEQ multiplex PCR, while the TCRdb copy is restricted to in-frame clones and leaves out a portion. The sample records 80,000 or so clones, 85% being singletons. Sample: CD4+ or CD8+ T cells sorted from blood, taken in a trial of the OX40 agonist ivuxolimab. The clonotype comes from an adult with an advanced solid tumor such as melanoma, head and neck, liver or kidney cancer.

The CDR3 reads CASRPQVGEGNTIYF. In DNA form, the CDR3 reads TGTGCCAGCCGTCCCCAAGTCGGAGAAGGAAACACCATATATTTT. The chain has TRBV11-1 and TRBJ1-3; D gene unclear. Germline assignment: CDR1 SGHAT and CDR2 FQDESV (reference sequence). V lost 8 bases, J lost 4 bases, and 18 bases lay in between. CDR3 length equals 15 residues.